These 12 T cell receptor beta chains were all obtained from the same sample, sequenced in a study of a mutant IDH1 vaccine in newly diagnosed glioma. This table comes from immunoSEQ multiplex PCR, and its TCRdb copy is limited to in-frame clones, with some not included. Among around 23,000 clones listed, roughly 84% were seen once. The time point denotes: week 47, end of study. All doses held 300 ug of mutant IDH1 20-mer peptide, with topical imiquimod. Their target antigens are unknown. The source material was PBMCs, sampled from a glioma patient whose treatment included an IDH1 peptide vaccine. The source is a middle-aged man with glioma.

In DNA form, the CDR3 reads TGTGCCAGCAGTAACACCAGGAGCTCCTACGAGCAGTACTTC. This sequence encodes CASSNTRSSYEQYF. The chain links TRBV6-5 to TRBJ2-7; D gene unclear. V lost 5 bases, J lost 0 bases, and 11 bases lay in between. Germline loops: CDR1 MNHEY, CDR2 SVGAGI. The CDR3 runs to 14 residues.

The rearrangement joins TRBV7-3 to TRBJ2-2, with a possible D match to TRBD2 (6 bases). The germline V gene encodes CDR1 SGHTA and CDR2 FQGTGA. The V end lost 3 bases, the J end lost 4 bases, and 9 bases lay between the germline ends. The CDR3 is 14 residues long. CDR3 in amino acids: CASSLEAGTGELFF. The CDR3, as DNA: TGTGCCAGCAGCTTGGAAGCGGGCACCGGGGAGCTGTTTTTT.

The rearrangement joins TRBV6-5 to TRBJ2-5; D is ambiguous. V lost 0 bases, J lost 5 bases, and 7 bases lay in between. Germline V CDR1 and CDR2: MNHEY, SVGAGI. The CDR3 has 13 residues. This CDR3 reads CASSYSMGETQYF. In nucleotides, the CDR3 is TGTGCCAGCAGTTACTCGATGGGGGAGACCCAGTACTTC.

The gene calls are TRBV7-3 and TRBJ2-3, with D possibly being TRBD1 or TRBD2 (5 bases each). The CDR3 length is 14 residues. Germline CDR1 SGHTA, CDR2 FQGTGA. V gave up 4 bases and J gave up 11 bases, with 19 bases separating them. CDR3 region: CASSSGDLSYGQYF. The CDR3 DNA sequence: TGTGCCAGCAGCTCCGGGGACCTTTCCTACGGGCAGTATTTT.

The rearrangement links TRBV5-1 to TRBJ2-4; D call uncertain. V was trimmed by 1 base and J by 9 bases, leaving 8 bases between them. CDR1 SGHRS and CDR2 YFSETQ come from the germline V gene. The CDR3 is made up of 12 amino acids. The CDR3: CASSLTQSIQYF. CDR3 bases: TGCGCCAGCAGCTTGACCCAGTCCATTCAGTACTTC.

The chain links TRBV16 to TRBJ2-2, with D unresolved. CDR1 and CDR2 from the germline V gene are KGHSY and FQNENV. Trimming removed 6 bases from V and 2 bases from J, with 7 bases in between. CDR3 length: 13 residues. The CDR3 sequence is CASSQRNTGELFF. Here the CDR3 DNA reads TGTGCCAGCAGTCAAAGAAACACCGGGGAGCTGTTTTTT.

This chain uses TRBV6-1 with TRBJ1-2; D is undetermined. CDR3 length: 13 amino acids. Germline loops: CDR1 MNHNS, CDR2 SASEGT. Between the trimmed V and J ends, which lost 2 bases and 3 bases, there was a span of 7 bases. The CDR3 spells CASSEQVYYGYTF. The CDR3, as DNA: TGTGCCAGCAGTGAACAGGTGTACTATGGCTACACCTTC.

The rearrangement links TRBV7-2 to TRBJ1-2; TRBD1 might be the D (5 bases). Per germline, CDR1 SGHTA and CDR2 FQGNSA. This CDR3 is 14 amino acids long. The V end lost 1 base, the J end lost 8 bases, and 14 bases lay between the germline ends. The CDR3 loop is CASSLDPGPLGYTF. The CDR3 region has the DNA TGTGCCAGCAGCTTAGATCCGGGGCCCCTCGGCTACACCTTC.

The CDR3 nucleotides are TGTGCCAGCTCACCACTTGAAGCGGGAGGCTATTTT. It encodes CASSPLEAGGYF. The chain couples TRBV18 to TRBJ2-3, with 9 bases matching TRBD2. The V gene end was trimmed by 1 base and the J gene end by 15 bases; junction bases not matched to a gene: 5. The CDR3 covers 12 residues. Germline CDR1 KGHSH, CDR2 LQKENI.

V usage is TRBV18 and J usage is TRBJ1-3; 8 bases align to TRBD1. V dropped 2 bases and J dropped 5; count of bases not matched to a gene: 11. The germline V gene has CDR1 KGHSH and CDR2 LQKENI. The CDR3 is 17 amino acids. CDR3 bases: TGTGCCAGCTCACCAATGCCCGGACAGGGTAGGAGAAACACCATATATTTT. Amino acid sequence: CASSPMPGQGRRNTIYF.

The chain joins TRBV7-9 to TRBJ2-1; 10 bases line up with TRBD1. Germline CDR1 and CDR2: SEHNR and FQNEAQ (reference sequence). The CDR3 runs 15 residues. The junction had 6 bases not matched to a gene; V was cut back by 5 bases and J by 5 bases. CDR3 in amino acids: CASSPGGTGDNEQFF. The DNA for the CDR3 is TGTGCCAGCAGCCCAGGAGGGACAGGGGACAATGAGCAGTTCTTC. Drawing the rest from reference TRBV7-9 and TRBJ2-1, the complete variable domain is DTGVSQNPRHKITKRGQNVTFRCDPISEHNRLYWYRQTLGQGPEFLTYFQNEAQLEKSRLLSDRFSAERPKGSFSTLEIQRTEQGDSAMYLCASSPGGTGDNEQFFGPGTRLTVL.

The CDR3 DNA is TGTGCCAGCAGTTACCCGTTCGGTGCTAGGTCGGAGCTGTTTTTT. Amino acids: CASSYPFGARSELFF. The chain couples TRBV6-5 to TRBJ2-2; D ambiguous. The CDR3 consists of 15 residues. Germline V lookup: CDR1 MNHEY, CDR2 SVGAGI. V lost 2 bases, J lost 10 bases, and 17 bases lay in between.